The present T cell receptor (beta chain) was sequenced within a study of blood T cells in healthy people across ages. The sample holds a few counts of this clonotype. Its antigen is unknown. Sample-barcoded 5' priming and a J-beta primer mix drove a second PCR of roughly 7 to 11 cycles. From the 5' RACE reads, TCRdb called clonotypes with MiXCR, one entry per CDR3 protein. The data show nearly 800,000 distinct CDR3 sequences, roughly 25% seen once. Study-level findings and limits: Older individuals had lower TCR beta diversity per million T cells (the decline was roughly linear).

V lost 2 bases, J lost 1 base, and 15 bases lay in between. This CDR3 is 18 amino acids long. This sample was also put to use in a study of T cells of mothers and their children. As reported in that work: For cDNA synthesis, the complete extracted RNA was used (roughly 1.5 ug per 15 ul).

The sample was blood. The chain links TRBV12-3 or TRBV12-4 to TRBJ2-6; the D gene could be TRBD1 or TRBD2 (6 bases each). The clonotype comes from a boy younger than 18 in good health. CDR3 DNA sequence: TGTGCCAGCAGTTTAAGGTTTTGGGGGGCGTCTGGGGCCAACGTCCTGACTTTC. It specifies CASSLRFWGASGANVLTF.